Following are 20 T cell receptor beta chains from one sample sequenced in a study of PD-1 blockade in classical Hodgkin lymphoma. Brentuximab vedotin exposure varied, and every patient relapsed after autologous stem cell transplantation. Libraries were prepared by immunoSEQ multiplex PCR; TCRdb keeps only in-frame clonotypes and omits some of them. Altogether more than 90,000 clones are present, roughly 80% being singletons, with the ten largest covering around 17%. This sample comprised peripheral blood mononuclear cells (PBMCs), obtained before the second cycle of nivolumab. The receptors were gathered from a human donor with classical Hodgkin lymphoma.

The chain has TRBV5-1 and TRBJ1-3; D is unclear. Trimming pared 0 bases from V and 4 bases from J, leaving 11 bases between. The CDR3 spans 15 residues. Germline-derived CDR1 and CDR2 are SGHRS and YFSETQ. The CDR3 loop reads CASSLDFFLGNTIYF. CDR3 nucleotide sequence: TGCGCCAGCAGCTTGGATTTTTTTTTAGGAAACACCATATATTTT.

The chain uses TRBV6-1 and TRBJ2-2; the D gene could be TRBD1 or TRBD2 (5 bases each). Germline CDR1 MNHNS, CDR2 SASEGT. The CDR3 covers 14 residues. V was cut by 6 bases and J by 5 bases, with 13 bases left in between. CDR3 residues: CASRDTGATGELFF. The CDR3 DNA reads as TGTGCCAGCAGGGATACCGGGGCAACCGGGGAGCTGTTTTTT.

The chain couples TRBV9 to TRBJ2-2; 11 bases line up with TRBD2. Germline V gene lookup returns CDR1 SGDLS and CDR2 YYNGEE. J was trimmed by 0 bases and V by 0 bases; bases with no gene match: 4. This CDR3 has 18 amino acids. In DNA, the CDR3 is TGTGCCAGCAGCGTAGGACTAGCGGGAACCCCGAACACCGGGGAGCTGTTTTTT. Amino acids: CASSVGLAGTPNTGELFF.

The chain links TRBV6-5 to TRBJ1-5; a weak D match, TRBD1 (5 bases). The length of the CDR3 is 13 residues. With 5 bases removed from V and 6 bases from J, the gap between germline ends came to 11 bases. Germline V gene data show CDR1 as MNHEY and CDR2 as SVGAGI. DNA for the CDR3: TGTGCCAGCAGTAGGGCAGGGAGTCAGCCCCAGCATTTT. Translating gives CASSRAGSQPQHF.

The rearrangement links TRBV18 to TRBJ1-2; no clear D. The CDR3 sequence is 15 residues long. V lost 6 bases to trimming and J lost 4 bases, with 18 bases between them. The V gene's germline CDR1 is KGHSH and CDR2 LQKENI. CDR3 DNA: TGTGCCAGCTCGGAAGGACGGGGATCTGGCTATGGCTACACCTTC. Amino acid sequence: CASSEGRGSGYGYTF.

This clone is a singleton in its sample. The chain employs TRBV2 and TRBJ2-3, with 13 bases identical to TRBD2. Germline V CDR1 and CDR2: SNHLY, FYNNEI. J was trimmed by 2 bases and V by 3 bases; bases with no gene match: 5. There are 17 residues in the CDR3. The CDR3 sequence is CASSELGLAGTTDTQYF. CDR3 in DNA: TGTGCCAGCAGTGAGTTGGGACTAGCGGGGACCACAGATACGCAGTATTTT.

The rearrangement uses TRBV11-2 and TRBJ2-1; D call uncertain. With 1 base removed from V and 7 bases from J, the gap between germline ends came to 8 bases. The CDR3 runs to 13 residues. Germline V CDR1 and CDR2: SGHAT, FQNNGV. CDR3 nucleotides: TGTGCCAGCAGCTTAGGCCTGGGGAATGAGCAGTTCTTC. It specifies CASSLGLGNEQFF.

The chain carries TRBV25-1 and TRBJ1-1; 9 bases line up with TRBD1. CDR1 and CDR2 from the germline V gene are MGHDK and SYGVNS. This CDR3 has 15 residues. J was trimmed by 6 bases and V by 4 bases; bases with no gene match: 9. The CDR3 nucleotides are TGTGCCAGCAGTGCTCCGACAGGGGGGATCGCTGAAGCTTTCTTT. It codes for CASSAPTGGIAEAFF.

The chain employs TRBV11-3 and TRBJ1-1; no reliable D call. Germline lookup yields CDR1 SGHNT and CDR2 YENEEA. V lost 4 bases to trimming and J lost 4 bases, with 10 bases between them. This CDR3 region has 13 residues. The CDR3 bases are TGTGCCAGCAGCTCAAACGGTGGCACTGAAGCTTTCTTT. Encoded protein: CASSSNGGTEAFF.

Only one count was recorded for this clone. The rearrangement joins TRBV5-6 to TRBJ2-5; the match to TRBD1 covers 7 bases. Germline CDR1 and CDR2: SGHDT and YYEEEE. The V and J ends lost 4 bases and 4 bases, in that order; junction bases with no gene match: 16. There are 17 residues in the CDR3. The CDR3 is CASSLVPTTGSLETQYF. CDR3 nucleotide sequence: TGTGCCAGCAGCCTTGTCCCGACGACAGGGTCTTTAGAGACCCAGTACTTC. Looking up the rest from reference TRBV5-6 and TRBJ2-5 gives the full variable domain: DAGVTQSPTHLIKTRGQQVTLRCSPKSGHDTVSWYQQALGQGPQFIFQYYEEEERQRGNFPDRFSGHQFPNYSSELNVNALLLGDSALYLCASSLVPTTGSLETQYFGPGTRLLVL.

This clone was picked up a small number of times. The chain carries TRBV5-1 and TRBJ1-1; D gene unclear. The ends were cut back, 5 bases at V and 0 bases at J, with 8 bases in the middle. Germline loops: CDR1 SGHRS, CDR2 YFSETQ. This CDR3 has 13 residues. CDR3 sequence: CASSRSLNTEAFF. DNA of the CDR3: TGCGCCAGCAGTCGTTCCTTGAACACTGAAGCTTTCTTT.

The chain links TRBV10-3 to TRBJ2-3, with no clear D. The germline CDR1 and CDR2 sequences are ENHRY and SYGVKD. The CDR3 extends over 14 amino acids. V was trimmed by 1 base and J by 6 bases, leaving 11 bases between them. The CDR3 DNA is TGTGCCATCAGTGAGTTATCCAGAGACGATACGCAGTATTTT. Encoded protein: CAISELSRDDTQYF.

V usage is TRBV28 and J usage is TRBJ1-1; D gene uncertain. Germline CDR1 is MDHEN and CDR2 is SYDVKM. This CDR3 has 11 amino acids. The V and J ends lost 5 bases and 7 bases respectively, with 8 bases between them. The CDR3 protein is CASSKTVEAFF. The DNA for the CDR3 is TGTGCCAGCAGTAAAACAGTTGAAGCTTTCTTT.

This clone has only a few counts. This sequence joins TRBV28 and TRBJ1-3, with a weak D call TRBD1 (5 bases). Germline V CDR1 and CDR2: MDHEN, SYDVKM. V lost 7 bases and J lost 0, with 13 bases in between. The CDR3 has 15 residues. CDR3: CASTPIGVSGNTIYF. The CDR3 region has the DNA TGTGCCAGCACCCCGATAGGGGTCTCTGGAAACACCATATATTTT.

The chain joins TRBV5-4 to TRBJ2-1; TRBD2 matches 9 bases. This CDR3 is built from 14 residues. Germline lookup yields CDR1 SGHNT and CDR2 YYREEE (reference sequence). V dropped 2 bases and J dropped 5; count of bases not matched to a gene: 2. The CDR3 is CASSLSGRNNEQFF. As DNA, the CDR3 is TGTGCCAGCAGCTTAAGCGGGAGGAACAATGAGCAGTTCTTC. The entire variable domain, with the rest obtained from reference TRBV5-4 and TRBJ2-1, is as follows: ETGVTQSPTHLIKTRGQQVTLRCSSQSGHNTVSWYQQALGQGPQFIFQYYREEENGRGNFPPRFSGLQFPNYSSELNVNALELDDSALYLCASSLSGRNNEQFFGPGTRLTVL.

The chain has TRBV28 and TRBJ2-5; D is tentatively TRBD1 or TRBD2 (5 bases each). The V and J ends lost 7 bases and 4 bases respectively, with 16 bases between them. Germline CDR1 and CDR2: MDHEN and SYDVKM. The CDR3 has 14 residues. The CDR3 sequence: CASKPSGRRETQYF. The CDR3 DNA follows: TGTGCCAGCAAACCTTCGGGGCGGCGAGAGACCCAGTACTTC.

V is TRBV7-3 and J is TRBJ2-1; 8 bases map to TRBD2. Germline lookup yields CDR1 SGHTA and CDR2 FQGTGA. This CDR3 is built from 14 residues. V was pared by 8 bases and J by 2 bases, with 5 bases of the junction left unmatched. Here the CDR3 DNA reads TGTGCCAGCGCCCGCGGGGGGACCTACAATGAGCAGTTCTTC. Translated, it gives CASARGGTYNEQFF.

The sample holds a few counts of this clone. The chain employs TRBV27 and TRBJ2-1; 8 nucleotides align to TRBD2. The CDR3 consists of 13 residues. Germline V gene lookup returns CDR1 MNHEY and CDR2 SMNVEV (reference sequence). V lost 4 bases and J lost 6; bases outside the gene matches: 2. This CDR3 is CASSWTSSNEQFF. CDR3 coding DNA: TGTGCCAGCAGTTGGACTAGCAGCAATGAGCAGTTCTTC.

The rearrangement joins TRBV6-5 to TRBJ2-1, with D maybe TRBD2 (5 bases). V lost 2 bases and J lost 6, with 8 bases in between. CDR3 length: 13 residues. Germline CDR1 is MNHEY and CDR2 is SVGAGI. DNA for the CDR3: TGTGCCAGCAGTTACGGAACTAGCAATGAGCAGTTCTTC. Protein product: CASSYGTSNEQFF.

The chain joins TRBV19 to TRBJ2-1; TRBD2 aligns across 9 bases. The CDR3 contains 14 residues. Germline CDR1 reads LNHDA; CDR2 reads SQIVND (reference sequence). After removal of 7 bases from V and 4 bases from J, the junction contained 5 bases not matched to a gene. In DNA, the CDR3 is TGTGCCAGTAATGGCCTAGCGGGGTACAATGAGCAGTTCTTC. Protein sequence: CASNGLAGYNEQFF.